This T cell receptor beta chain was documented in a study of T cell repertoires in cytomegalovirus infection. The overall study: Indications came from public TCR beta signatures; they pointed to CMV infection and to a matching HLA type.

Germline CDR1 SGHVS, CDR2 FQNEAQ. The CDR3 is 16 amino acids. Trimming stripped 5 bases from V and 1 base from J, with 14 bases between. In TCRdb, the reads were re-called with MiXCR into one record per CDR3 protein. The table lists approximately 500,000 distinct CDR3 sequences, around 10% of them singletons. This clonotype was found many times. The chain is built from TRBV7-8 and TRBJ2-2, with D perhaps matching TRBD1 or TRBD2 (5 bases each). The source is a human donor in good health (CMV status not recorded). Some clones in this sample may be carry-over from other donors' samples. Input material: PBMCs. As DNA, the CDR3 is TGTGCCAGCAGCCCCAGTGGGACCGGGAACACCGGGGAGCTGTTTTTT. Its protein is CASSPSGTGNTGELFF.